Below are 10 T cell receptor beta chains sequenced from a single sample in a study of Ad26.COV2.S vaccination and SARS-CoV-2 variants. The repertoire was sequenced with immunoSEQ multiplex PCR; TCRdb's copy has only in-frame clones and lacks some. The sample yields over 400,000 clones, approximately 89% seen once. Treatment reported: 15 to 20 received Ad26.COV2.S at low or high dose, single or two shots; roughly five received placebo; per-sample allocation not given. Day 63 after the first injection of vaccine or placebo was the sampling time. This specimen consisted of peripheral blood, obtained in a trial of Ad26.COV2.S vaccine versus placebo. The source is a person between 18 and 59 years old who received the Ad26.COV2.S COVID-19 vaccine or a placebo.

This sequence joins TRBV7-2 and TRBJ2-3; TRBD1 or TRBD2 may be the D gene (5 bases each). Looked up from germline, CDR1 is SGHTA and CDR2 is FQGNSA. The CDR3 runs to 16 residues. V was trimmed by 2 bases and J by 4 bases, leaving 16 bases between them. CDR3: CASSLIAGGGSDTQYF. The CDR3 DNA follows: TGTGCCAGCAGCTTAATTGCGGGTGGGGGTTCAGATACGCAGTATTTT.

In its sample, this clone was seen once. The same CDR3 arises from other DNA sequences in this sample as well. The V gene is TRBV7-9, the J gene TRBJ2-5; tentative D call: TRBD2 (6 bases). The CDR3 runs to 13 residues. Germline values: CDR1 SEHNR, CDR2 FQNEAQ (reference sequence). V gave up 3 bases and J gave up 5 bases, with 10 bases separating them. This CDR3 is CASSLGGKETQYF. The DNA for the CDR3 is TGTGCCAGCAGCTTGGGCGGGAAGGAGACCCAGTACTTC.

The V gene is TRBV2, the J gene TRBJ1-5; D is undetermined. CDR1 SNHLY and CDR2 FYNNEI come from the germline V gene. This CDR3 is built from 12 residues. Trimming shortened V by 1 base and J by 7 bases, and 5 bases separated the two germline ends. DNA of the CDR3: TGTGCCAGCAGTGAAGTTGAGCAGCCCCAGCATTTT. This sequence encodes CASSEVEQPQHF.

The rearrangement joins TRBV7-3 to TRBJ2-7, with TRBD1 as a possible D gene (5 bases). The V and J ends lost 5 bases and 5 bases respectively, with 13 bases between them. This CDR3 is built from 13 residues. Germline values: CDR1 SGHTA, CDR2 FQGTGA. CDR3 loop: CASSVGVGHEQYF. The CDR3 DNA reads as TGTGCCAGCAGCGTAGGGGTTGGGCACGAGCAGTACTTC.

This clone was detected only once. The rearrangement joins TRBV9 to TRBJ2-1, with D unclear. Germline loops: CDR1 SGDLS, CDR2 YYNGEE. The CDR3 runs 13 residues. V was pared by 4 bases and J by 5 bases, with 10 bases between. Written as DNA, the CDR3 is TGTGCCAGCAGCCTTCAGGAGCACAATGAGCAGTTCTTC. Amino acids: CASSLQEHNEQFF.

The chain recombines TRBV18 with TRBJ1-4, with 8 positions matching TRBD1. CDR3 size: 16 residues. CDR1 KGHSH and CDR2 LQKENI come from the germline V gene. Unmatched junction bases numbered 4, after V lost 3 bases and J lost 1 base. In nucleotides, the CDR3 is TGTGCCAGCTCACCCTACAGGGGGGGAACTAATGAAAAACTGTTTTTT. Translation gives CASSPYRGGTNEKLFF.

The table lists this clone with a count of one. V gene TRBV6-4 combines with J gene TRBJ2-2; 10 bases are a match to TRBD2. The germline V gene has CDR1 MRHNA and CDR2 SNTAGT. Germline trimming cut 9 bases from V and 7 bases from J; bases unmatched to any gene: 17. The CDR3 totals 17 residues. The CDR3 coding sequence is TGTGCCAGGGGCATAGAAGCGGGAGGGCCCCGGGTCGGGGAGCTGTTTTTT. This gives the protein CARGIEAGGPRVGELFF.

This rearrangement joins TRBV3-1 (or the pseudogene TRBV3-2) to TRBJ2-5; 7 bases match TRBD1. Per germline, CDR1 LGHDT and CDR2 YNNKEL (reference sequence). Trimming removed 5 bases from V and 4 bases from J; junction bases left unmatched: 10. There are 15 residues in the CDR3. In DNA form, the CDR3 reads TGTGCCAGCAGCTATACAGGGGCCAAGGGAGAGACCCAGTACTTC. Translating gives CASSYTGAKGETQYF.

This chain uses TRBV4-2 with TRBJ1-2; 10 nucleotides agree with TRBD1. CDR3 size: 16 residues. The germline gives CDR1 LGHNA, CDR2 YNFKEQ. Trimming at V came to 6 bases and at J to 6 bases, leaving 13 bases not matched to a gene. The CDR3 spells CASRTYPGTGVNGYTF. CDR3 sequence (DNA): TGTGCCAGCAGAACTTACCCCGGGACAGGGGTAAATGGCTACACCTTC.

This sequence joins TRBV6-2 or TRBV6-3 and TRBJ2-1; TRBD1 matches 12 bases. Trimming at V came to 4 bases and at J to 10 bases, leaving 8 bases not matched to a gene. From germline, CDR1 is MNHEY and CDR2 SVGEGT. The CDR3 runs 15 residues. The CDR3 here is CASSFPGQGAKEQFF. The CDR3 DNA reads TGTGCCAGCAGTTTCCCGGGACAGGGGGCCAAAGAGCAGTTCTTC.